The 25 T cell receptor beta chains presented below share a single source sample, sequenced in a study of cytotoxic CD8 clonotypes in ibrutinib-treated CLL. The repertoire was sequenced with immunoSEQ multiplex PCR; TCRdb's copy has only in-frame clones and lacks some. The sample has 27,000 or so clones; almost 85% are singletons. The specimen was PBMCs, collected after 24 months of ibrutinib treatment. The receptors were gathered from a human donor with chronic lymphocytic leukemia.

This rearrangement joins TRBV27 to TRBJ2-2; 7 positions agree with TRBD1. Germline values: CDR1 MNHEY, CDR2 SMNVEV (reference sequence). V dropped 7 bases and J dropped 5; count of bases not matched to a gene: 7. This CDR3 spans 14 amino acids. Written as DNA, the CDR3 is TGTGCCAGCAAACGACAGGGTTCGACCGGGGAGCTGTTTTTT. Translation gives CASKRQGSTGELFF.

This chain links TRBV6-5 with TRBJ1-2; possible D gene TRBD1, 6 bases. Per germline, CDR1 MNHEY and CDR2 SVGAGI. This CDR3 region has 13 residues. Trimming took off 8 bases at V and 4 bases at J, with 14 bases between the two ends. The CDR3 bases are TGTGCCAGCTTCAGGGGCTGGGGCTATGGCTACACCTTC. This encodes CASFRGWGYGYTF.

For this clone: Within the sample, other DNA sequences also encode this same CDR3. The genes are TRBV18 and TRBJ2-3; 10 bases are shared with TRBD1. In germline, CDR1 is KGHSH, CDR2 LQKENI. Unmatched junction bases numbered 1, after V lost 3 bases and J lost 4 bases. The CDR3 totals 14 residues. CDR3 nucleotide sequence: TGTGCCAGCTCACCGACAGGGGGCGCAGATACGCAGTATTTT. Protein sequence: CASSPTGGADTQYF. Complete variable domain (other parts from reference TRBV18 and TRBJ2-3): NAGVMQNPRHLVRRRGQEARLRCSPMKGHSHVYWYRQLPEEGLKFMVYLQKENIIDESGMPKERFSAEFPKEGPSILRIQQVVRGDSAAYFCASSPTGGADTQYFGPGTRLTVL.

This clone appeared once. This chain links TRBV5-1 with TRBJ2-7; D is possibly TRBD1 or TRBD2 (5 bases each). Trimming pared 0 bases from V and 2 bases from J, leaving 18 bases between. The CDR3 covers 17 residues. Per germline, CDR1 SGHRS and CDR2 YFSETQ. The CDR3 reads CASSLAIQGRSPYEQYF. The CDR3 DNA reads as TGCGCCAGCAGCTTGGCGATCCAGGGACGGAGCCCCTACGAGCAGTACTTC. The complete variable domain, with remaining parts taken from reference TRBV5-1 and TRBJ2-7, reads KAGVTQTPRYLIKTRGQQVTLSCSPISGHRSVSWYQQTPGQGLQFLFEYFSETQRNKGNFPGRFSGRQFSNSRSEMNVSTLELGDSALYLCASSLAIQGRSPYEQYFGPGTRLTVT.

This clone has only one observation. The rearrangement links TRBV6-5 to TRBJ2-7; D unclear. Trimming stripped 0 bases from V and 5 bases from J, with 11 bases between. CDR3 length: 14 amino acids. The germline gives CDR1 MNHEY, CDR2 SVGAGI. The CDR3 spells CASSYSAIQDEQYF. CDR3 nucleotides: TGTGCCAGCAGTTACTCGGCCATCCAGGACGAGCAGTACTTC.

The chain employs TRBV18 and TRBJ1-5; 7 bases are a match to TRBD1. CDR3 length: 16 amino acids. V was pared by 2 bases and J by 2 bases, with 6 bases of the junction left unmatched. Germline lookup yields CDR1 KGHSH and CDR2 LQKENI. This CDR3 is CASSPREDRGNQPQHF. The CDR3, as DNA: TGTGCCAGCTCACCAAGGGAAGACAGGGGCAATCAGCCCCAGCATTTT.

The chain combines TRBV12-5 with TRBJ1-1; TRBD1 might be the D (5 bases). Trimming took off 5 bases at V and 5 bases at J, with 21 bases between the two ends. Per the germline V gene, CDR1 is LGHNT and CDR2 is FRNRAP. The CDR3 extends over 16 amino acids. The DNA of the CDR3 is TGTGCTAGTGGTCGTCAGTATGGCAGGGCATCGACTGAAGCTTTCTTT. Translation gives CASGRQYGRASTEAFF.

The chain recombines TRBV6-6 with TRBJ2-7, with no clear D. V shed 6 bases and J shed 5 bases, with 14 bases lying between them. The germline gives CDR1 MNHNY, CDR2 SVGAGI (reference sequence). There are 13 residues in the CDR3. CDR3 nucleotides: TGTGCCAGCAGCACGACGTGGGCCGACGAGCAGTACTTC. This encodes CASSTTWADEQYF.

The rearrangement links TRBV9 to TRBJ2-6; either TRBD1 or TRBD2 may fit D (6 bases each). Looked up from germline, CDR1 is SGDLS and CDR2 is YYNGEE. There are 17 residues in the CDR3. V lost 10 bases and J 5 bases, leaving 25 bases between the germline ends. The CDR3 reads CAGSGAGAYVWANVLTF. The DNA of the CDR3 is TGTGCCGGGTCGGGGGCAGGGGCATATGTCTGGGCCAACGTCCTGACTTTC.

The chain joins TRBV28 to TRBJ1-3; D is undetermined. The CDR3 loop spans 12 amino acids. In germline, CDR1 is MDHEN, CDR2 SYDVKM. V lost 2 bases and J lost 5, with 4 bases in between. CDR3: CASSLPRNTIYF. The CDR3 bases are TGTGCCAGCAGTTTACCCCGAAACACCATATATTTT.

The V and J genes are TRBV11-2 and TRBJ1-1; D remains unclear. The CDR3 spans 12 residues. Germline values: CDR1 SGHAT, CDR2 FQNNGV. Trimming removed 3 bases from V and 5 bases from J, with 7 bases in between. The CDR3 reads CASSFARTEAFF. The CDR3 nucleotides are TGTGCCAGCAGCTTCGCCAGAACTGAAGCTTTCTTT. Complete variable domain (other parts from reference TRBV11-2 and TRBJ1-1): EAGVAQSPRYKIIEKRQSVAFWCNPISGHATLYWYQQILGQGPKLLIQFQNNGVVDDSQLPKDRFSAERLKGVDSTLKIQPAKLEDSAVYLCASSFARTEAFFGQGTRLTVV.

This chain links TRBV11-2 with TRBJ2-1; D is unclear. CDR1 SGHAT and CDR2 FQNNGV come from the germline V gene. Trimming took 6 bases from V and 4 from J, leaving 13 bases between them. The CDR3 runs to 14 residues. CDR3 protein: CASSPGHMYNEQFF. The CDR3 DNA is TGTGCCAGCAGTCCGGGCCACATGTACAATGAGCAGTTCTTC.

This clone was seen a few times. This chain uses TRBV25-1 with TRBJ1-1; the D is unclear. This CDR3 is built from 12 residues. The V end lost 3 bases, the J end lost 2 bases, and 4 bases lay between the germline ends. From germline, CDR1 is MGHDK and CDR2 SYGVNS. This CDR3 reads CASSDRNTEAFF. CDR3 in DNA: TGTGCCAGCAGTGATCGCAACACTGAAGCTTTCTTT.

This rearrangement joins TRBV7-2 to TRBJ2-1; D remains unclear. Trimming shortened V by 0 bases and J by 9 bases, and 9 bases separated the two germline ends. The CDR3 has 13 amino acids. CDR1 is SGHTA and CDR2 is FQGNSA in the germline V gene. CDR3 DNA sequence: TGTGCCAGCAGCTTAGCATTTACCAGTGAGCAGTTCTTC. As protein: CASSLAFTSEQFF.

This chain links TRBV27 with TRBJ2-1; D is perhaps TRBD1 or TRBD2 (5 bases each). V lost 7 bases and J lost 5, with 18 bases in between. Germline CDR1 is MNHEY and CDR2 is SMNVEV (reference sequence). The CDR3 has 15 residues. CDR3: CASTGLGTRHNEQFF. The CDR3 nucleotides are TGTGCCAGCACCGGGCTAGGGACGAGGCACAATGAGCAGTTCTTC.

CDR3 sequence reads: CASRETGRNEQFF. The CDR3 DNA is TGTGCCAGCAGAGAGACAGGGCGGAATGAGCAGTTCTTC. The chain links TRBV6-5 to TRBJ2-1, with 7 bases aligning to TRBD1. This CDR3 is built from 13 residues. V dropped 6 bases and J dropped 7; count of bases not matched to a gene: 6. Germline V gene lookup returns CDR1 MNHEY and CDR2 SVGAGI.

CDR3 sequence reads: CASSLLFSKGNTIYF. Here the CDR3 DNA reads TGTGCCAGCAGCTTATTGTTTTCCAAAGGAAACACCATATATTTT. This chain joins TRBV11-2 and TRBJ1-3; no clear D. The germline CDR1 and CDR2 sequences are SGHAT and FQNNGV. CDR3 size: 15 residues. V was shortened by 2 bases and J by 4 bases, with 12 bases between the two germline ends.

This clone came up once. V gene TRBV18 combines with J gene TRBJ1-2; the D is unclear. Germline lookup yields CDR1 KGHSH and CDR2 LQKENI. The CDR3 contains 19 residues. Deletions cut 2 bases from V and 4 bases from J, with 26 bases between. CDR3 region: CASSPDLTTVLQYFYGYTF. CDR3 nucleotide sequence: TGTGCCAGCTCACCAGACCTAACCACCGTTCTCCAATACTTCTATGGCTACACCTTC.

The chain joins TRBV9 to TRBJ1-1, with D maybe TRBD1 (5 bases). V was cut by 0 bases and J by 3 bases, with 9 bases left in between. In germline, CDR1 is SGDLS, CDR2 YYNGEE. The CDR3 covers 14 residues. CDR3 protein: CASSVDGGDTEAFF. CDR3 nucleotide sequence: TGTGCCAGCAGCGTAGATGGGGGGGACACTGAAGCTTTCTTT.

This clone was recorded once. The V gene is TRBV10-2, the J gene TRBJ2-7, with D perhaps matching TRBD1 (5 bases). The CDR3 is made up of 15 amino acids. The ends were cut back, 2 bases at V and 3 bases at J, with 14 bases in the middle. Germline-derived CDR1 and CDR2 are WSHSY and SAAADI. The CDR3 DNA reads TGCGCCAGCAGTGAGATTCCAGGGAACATCTACGAGCAGTACTTC. Protein sequence: CASSEIPGNIYEQYF.

V usage is TRBV7-3 and J usage is TRBJ2-1, with 8 nucleotides matching TRBD2. CDR1 is SGHTA and CDR2 is FQGTGA in the germline V gene. The V and J ends lost 8 bases and 7 bases, in that order; junction bases with no gene match: 10. The CDR3 has 14 amino acids. CDR3 loop: CASAGGRDPNEQFF. The CDR3 DNA is TGTGCCAGCGCGGGGGGACGGGACCCTAATGAGCAGTTCTTC.

V usage is TRBV19 and J usage is TRBJ1-5, with D unclear. The CDR3 is 14 amino acids. The V gene's germline CDR1 is LNHDA and CDR2 SQIVND (reference sequence). Between the trimmed V and J ends, which lost 3 bases and 6 bases, there was a span of 12 bases. The CDR3 is CASSIEGRGQPQHF. CDR3 in DNA: TGTGCCAGTAGTATTGAGGGTAGAGGTCAGCCCCAGCATTTT.

The CDR3 coding sequence is TGTGCCAGTAGTATGACAGGCCCGGCTGAAGCTTTCTTT. Protein sequence: CASSMTGPAEAFF. The V call is TRBV19, the J call TRBJ1-1, with a weak D call TRBD1 (6 bases). Trimming took 3 bases from V and 6 from J, leaving 11 bases between them. CDR1 LNHDA and CDR2 SQIVND come from the germline V gene (reference sequence). The CDR3 has 13 residues.

The chain employs TRBV10-3 and TRBJ2-7; D gene unclear. CDR3 length: 11 residues. The germline V and J ends were trimmed by 4 bases and 2 bases, with 3 bases remaining between them. Germline lookup yields CDR1 ENHRY and CDR2 SYGVKD. The CDR3 protein is CAISAAYEQYF. For the CDR3, the DNA is TGTGCCATCAGTGCGGCCTACGAGCAGTACTTC.

This rearrangement joins TRBV27 to TRBJ1-1, with a possible D match to TRBD1 (5 bases). The V end lost 4 bases, the J end lost 0 bases, and 12 bases lay between the germline ends. From germline, CDR1 is MNHEY and CDR2 SMNVEV (reference sequence). The CDR3 has 15 residues. The chain's CDR3 is CASSSPWGLNTEAFF. The CDR3 DNA is TGTGCCAGCAGTTCCCCGTGGGGGTTGAACACTGAAGCTTTCTTT.